The rows below give T cell receptor beta chains drawn from one sample of a study of T cells after yellow fever vaccination. TCRdb used MiXCR to reprocess the 5' RACE reads, holding one entry per CDR3 protein. The data show approximately 350,000 distinct CDR3 sequences, roughly 11% seen once. Sequencing used PBMCs, obtained on the day of the first yellow fever vaccination. These receptors all stem from a young man who received the YFV17D yellow fever vaccine. Each CDR3 is given with its conserved first and last residue. A D gene is named only where the DNA matches it firmly. Clone size appears in some rows only: once, few, many, or a class for an expanded clone.

d_call: TRBD1
v_call: TRBV28
j_call: TRBJ2-2
clone_size: few
cdr3_aa: CASSTPRDRTHHTGAGELFF
cdr3_nt: TGTGCCAGCAGTACTCCCCGGGACAGGACTCACCATACCGGGGCCGGGGAGCTGTTTTTT

d_call: .
v_call: TRBV27
j_call: TRBJ2-3
clone_size: .
cdr3_aa: CASTKNRLHTDTQYF
cdr3_nt: TGTGCCAGCACAAAGAACAGACTACACACAGATACGCAGTATTTT

d_call: TRBD2
v_call: TRBV29-1
j_call: TRBJ2-7
clone_size: many
cdr3_aa: CSALRAGGSYEQYF
cdr3_nt: TGCAGCGCCCTCCGGGCGGGGGGGTCCTACGAGCAGTACTTC

d_call: TRBD2
v_call: TRBV7-2
j_call: TRBJ2-5
clone_size: .
cdr3_aa: CASSAGLAGRQETQYF
cdr3_nt: TGTGCCAGCAGCGCGGGACTAGCGGGGAGGCAAGAGACCCAGTACTTC

d_call: TRBD2
v_call: TRBV5-1
j_call: TRBJ2-2
clone_size: few
cdr3_aa: CASTRGGNTGELFF
cdr3_nt: TGCGCCAGCACCCGGGGGGGCAACACCGGGGAGCTGTTTTTT

d_call: .
v_call: TRBV14
j_call: TRBJ2-7
clone_size: many
cdr3_aa: CASSQVSRPPYEQYF
cdr3_nt: TGTGCCAGCAGCCAAGTATCCAGACCCCCCTACGAGCAGTACTTC

d_call: TRBD1
v_call: TRBV28
j_call: TRBJ1-1
clone_size: .
cdr3_aa: CASSLRDRGTEAFF
cdr3_nt: TGTGCCAGCAGTTTGAGGGACAGGGGGACTGAAGCTTTCTTT

d_call: .
v_call: TRBV18
j_call: TRBJ2-1
clone_size: few
cdr3_aa: CASSPVYNEQFF
cdr3_nt: TGTGCCAGCTCACCTGTTTACAATGAGCAGTTCTTC

d_call: .
v_call: TRBV3-1
j_call: TRBJ1-4
clone_size: .
cdr3_aa: CASSSGPKGGLFF
cdr3_nt: TGTGCCAGCAGCTCCGGACCGAAGGGGGGTCTGTTTTTT

d_call: .
v_call: TRBV7-8
j_call: TRBJ2-3
clone_size: many
cdr3_aa: CASSFLSSTDTQYF
cdr3_nt: TGTGCCAGCAGCTTTCTCTCCAGCACAGATACGCAGTATTTT

d_call: TRBD1
v_call: TRBV4-1
j_call: TRBJ1-1
clone_size: few
cdr3_aa: CASSRGGQGALEAFF
cdr3_nt: TGCGCCAGCAGCCGGGGGGGACAGGGGGCTTTGGAAGCTTTCTTT

d_call: .
v_call: TRBV21-1
j_call: TRBJ1-1
clone_size: .
cdr3_aa: CASSKDPEWEGENTEAFF
cdr3_nt: TGTGCCAGCAGCAAAGATCCCGAGTGGGAGGGCGAGAACACTGAAGCTTTCTTT

d_call: TRBD2
v_call: TRBV7-3
j_call: TRBJ2-1
clone_size: few
cdr3_aa: CASGVRGGRGEQFF
cdr3_nt: TGTGCCAGCGGGGTCCGGGGGGGCCGAGGTGAGCAGTTCTTC

d_call: .
v_call: TRBV7-2
j_call: TRBJ1-1
clone_size: many
cdr3_aa: CASSYTEAFF
cdr3_nt: TGTGCCAGCAGCTACACTGAAGCTTTCTTT

d_call: .
v_call: TRBV18
j_call: TRBJ2-3
clone_size: .
cdr3_aa: CASSPPTFTDTQYF
cdr3_nt: TGTGCCAGCTCACCACCCACTTTCACAGATACGCAGTATTTT

d_call: TRBD2
v_call: TRBV9
j_call: TRBJ2-2
clone_size: .
cdr3_aa: CASSVGIAGSNTGELFF
cdr3_nt: TGTGCCAGCAGCGTAGGCATAGCGGGGTCGAACACCGGGGAGCTGTTTTTT

d_call: .
v_call: TRBV27
j_call: TRBJ1-2
clone_size: .
cdr3_aa: CASSSLPPGGGNYGYTF
cdr3_nt: TGTGCCAGCAGTAGTTTACCCCCCGGCGGGGGAAACTATGGCTACACCTTC